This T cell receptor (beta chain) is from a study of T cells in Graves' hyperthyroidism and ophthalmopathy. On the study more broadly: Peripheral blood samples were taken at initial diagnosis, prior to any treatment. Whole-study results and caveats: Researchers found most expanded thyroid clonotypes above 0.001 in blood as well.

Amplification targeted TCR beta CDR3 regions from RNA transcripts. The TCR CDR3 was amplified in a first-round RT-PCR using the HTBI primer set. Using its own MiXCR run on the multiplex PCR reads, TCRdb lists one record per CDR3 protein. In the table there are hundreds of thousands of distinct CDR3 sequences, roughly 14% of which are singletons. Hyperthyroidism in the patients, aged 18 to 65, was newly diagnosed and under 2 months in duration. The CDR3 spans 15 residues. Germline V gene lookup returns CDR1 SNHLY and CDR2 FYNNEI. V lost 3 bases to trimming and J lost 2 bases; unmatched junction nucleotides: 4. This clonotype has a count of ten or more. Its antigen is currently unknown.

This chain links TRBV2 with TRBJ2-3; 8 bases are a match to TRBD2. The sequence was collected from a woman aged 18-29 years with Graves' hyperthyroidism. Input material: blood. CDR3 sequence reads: CASSDTGGATDTQYF. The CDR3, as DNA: TGTGCCAGCAGTGATACGGGGGGGGCCACAGATACGCAGTATTTT.